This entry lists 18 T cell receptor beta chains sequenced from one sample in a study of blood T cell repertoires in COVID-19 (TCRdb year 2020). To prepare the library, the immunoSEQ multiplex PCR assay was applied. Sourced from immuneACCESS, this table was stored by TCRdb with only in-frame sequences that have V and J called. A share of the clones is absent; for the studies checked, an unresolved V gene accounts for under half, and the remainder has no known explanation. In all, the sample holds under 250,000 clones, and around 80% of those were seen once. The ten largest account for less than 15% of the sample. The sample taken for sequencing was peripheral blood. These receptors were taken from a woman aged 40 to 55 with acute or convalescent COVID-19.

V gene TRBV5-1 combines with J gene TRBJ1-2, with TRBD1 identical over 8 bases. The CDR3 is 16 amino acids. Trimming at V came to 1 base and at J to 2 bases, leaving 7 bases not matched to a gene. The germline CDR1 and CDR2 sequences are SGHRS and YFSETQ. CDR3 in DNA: TGCGCCAGCAGCTTGTCCTCCCAGGGGGCAAACTATGGCTACACCTTC. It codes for CASSLSSQGANYGYTF. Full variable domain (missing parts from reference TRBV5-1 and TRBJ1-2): KAGVTQTPRYLIKTRGQQVTLSCSPISGHRSVSWYQQTPGQGLQFLFEYFSETQRNKGNFPGRFSGRQFSNSRSEMNVSTLELGDSALYLCASSLSSQGANYGYTFGSGTRLTVV.

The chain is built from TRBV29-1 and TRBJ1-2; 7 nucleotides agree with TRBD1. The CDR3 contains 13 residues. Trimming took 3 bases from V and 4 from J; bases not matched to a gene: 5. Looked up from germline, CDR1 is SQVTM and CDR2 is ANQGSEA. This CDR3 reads CSVDTGVSYGYTF. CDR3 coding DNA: TGCAGCGTTGACACAGGGGTCTCCTATGGCTACACCTTC.

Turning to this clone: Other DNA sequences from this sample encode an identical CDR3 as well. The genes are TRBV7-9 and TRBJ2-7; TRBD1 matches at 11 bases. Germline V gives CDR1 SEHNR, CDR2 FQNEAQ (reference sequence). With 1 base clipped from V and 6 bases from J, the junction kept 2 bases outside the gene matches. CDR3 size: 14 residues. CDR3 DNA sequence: TGTGCCAGCAGCTTAGAGGGGACAGGGGGCGAGCAGTACTTC. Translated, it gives CASSLEGTGGEQYF.

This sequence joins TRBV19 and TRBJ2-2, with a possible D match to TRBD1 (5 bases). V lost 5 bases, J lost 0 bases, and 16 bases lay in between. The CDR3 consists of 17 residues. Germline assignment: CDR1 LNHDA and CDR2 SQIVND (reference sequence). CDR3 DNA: TGTGCCAGTAGTCCACCCCCCGGCAGGGCGAACACCGGGGAGCTGTTTTTT. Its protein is CASSPPPGRANTGELFF.

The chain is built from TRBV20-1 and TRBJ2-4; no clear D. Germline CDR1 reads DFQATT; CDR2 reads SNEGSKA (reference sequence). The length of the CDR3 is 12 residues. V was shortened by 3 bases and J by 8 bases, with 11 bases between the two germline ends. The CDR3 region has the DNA TGCAGTGCTAGTCCGGTGCGAGACATTCAGTACTTC. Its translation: CSASPVRDIQYF.

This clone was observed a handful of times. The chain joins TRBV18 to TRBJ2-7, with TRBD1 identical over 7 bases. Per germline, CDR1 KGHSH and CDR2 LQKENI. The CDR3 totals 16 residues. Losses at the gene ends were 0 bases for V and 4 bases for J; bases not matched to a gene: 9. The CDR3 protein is CASSPPDRQGLYEQYF. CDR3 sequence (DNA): TGTGCCAGCTCACCACCGGACCGACAGGGTTTGTACGAGCAGTACTTC.

The CDR3 coding sequence is TGTGCCTGGAAAAATACAGGGGGATACGAGCAGTACTTC. It specifies CAWKNTGGYEQYF. The genes are TRBV30 and TRBJ2-7; 8 nucleotides align to TRBD1. The germline CDR1 and CDR2 sequences are GTSNPN and SVGIG (reference sequence). This CDR3 is 13 amino acids long. Losses at the gene ends were 4 bases for V and 4 bases for J; bases not matched to a gene: 6.

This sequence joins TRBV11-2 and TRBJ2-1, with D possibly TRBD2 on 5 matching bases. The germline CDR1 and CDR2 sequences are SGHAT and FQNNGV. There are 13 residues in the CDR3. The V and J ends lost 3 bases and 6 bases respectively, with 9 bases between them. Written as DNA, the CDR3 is TGTGCCAGCAGCTTTACGACTACCAATGAGCAGTTCTTC. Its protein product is CASSFTTTNEQFF. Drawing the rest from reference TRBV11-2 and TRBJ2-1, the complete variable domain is EAGVAQSPRYKIIEKRQSVAFWCNPISGHATLYWYQQILGQGPKLLIQFQNNGVVDDSQLPKDRFSAERLKGVDSTLKIQPAKLEDSAVYLCASSFTTTNEQFFGPGTRLTVL.

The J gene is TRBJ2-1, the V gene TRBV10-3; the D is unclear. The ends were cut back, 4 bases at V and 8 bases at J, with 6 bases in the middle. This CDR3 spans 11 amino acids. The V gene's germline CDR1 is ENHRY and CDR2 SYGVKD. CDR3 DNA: TGTGCCATCAGTGGAGGCGATGAGCAGTTCTTC. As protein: CAISGGDEQFF.

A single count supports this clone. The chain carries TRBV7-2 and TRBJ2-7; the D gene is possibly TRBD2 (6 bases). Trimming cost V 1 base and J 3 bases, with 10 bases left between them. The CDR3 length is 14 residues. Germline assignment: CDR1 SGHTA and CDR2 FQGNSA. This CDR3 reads CASSLGEVNYEQYF. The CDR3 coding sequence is TGTGCCAGCAGCTTAGGGGAGGTGAACTACGAGCAGTACTTC.

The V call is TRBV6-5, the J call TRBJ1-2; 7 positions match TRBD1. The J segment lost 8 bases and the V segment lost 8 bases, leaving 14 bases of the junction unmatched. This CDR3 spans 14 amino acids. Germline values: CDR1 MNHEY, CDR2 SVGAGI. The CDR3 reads CASSRGGVSRGYTF. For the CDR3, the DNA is TGTGCCAGCTCACGAGGGGGCGTTTCGAGAGGCTACACCTTC.

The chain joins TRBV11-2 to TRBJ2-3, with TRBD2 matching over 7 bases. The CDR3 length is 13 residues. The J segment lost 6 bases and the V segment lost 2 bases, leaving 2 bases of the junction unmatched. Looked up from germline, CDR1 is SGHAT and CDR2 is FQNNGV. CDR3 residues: CASSLSGMDTQYF. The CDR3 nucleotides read TGTGCCAGCAGCTTAAGCGGGATGGATACGCAGTATTTT.

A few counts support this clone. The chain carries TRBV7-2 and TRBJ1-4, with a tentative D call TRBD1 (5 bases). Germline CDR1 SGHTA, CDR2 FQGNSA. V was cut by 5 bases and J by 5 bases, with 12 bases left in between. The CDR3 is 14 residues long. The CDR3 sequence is CASSAGPPNEKLFF. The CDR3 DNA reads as TGTGCCAGCAGCGCGGGACCGCCGAATGAAAAACTGTTTTTT.

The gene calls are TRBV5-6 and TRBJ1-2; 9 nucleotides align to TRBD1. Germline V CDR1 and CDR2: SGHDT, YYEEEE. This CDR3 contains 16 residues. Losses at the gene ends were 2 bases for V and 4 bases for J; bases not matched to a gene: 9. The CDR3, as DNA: TGTGCCAGCAGCTTCCCCGGGACAGGGACGTCCTATGGCTACACCTTC. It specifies CASSFPGTGTSYGYTF. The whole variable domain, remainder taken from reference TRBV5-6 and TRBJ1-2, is DAGVTQSPTHLIKTRGQQVTLRCSPKSGHDTVSWYQQALGQGPQFIFQYYEEEERQRGNFPDRFSGHQFPNYSSELNVNALLLGDSALYLCASSFPGTGTSYGYTFGSGTRLTVV.

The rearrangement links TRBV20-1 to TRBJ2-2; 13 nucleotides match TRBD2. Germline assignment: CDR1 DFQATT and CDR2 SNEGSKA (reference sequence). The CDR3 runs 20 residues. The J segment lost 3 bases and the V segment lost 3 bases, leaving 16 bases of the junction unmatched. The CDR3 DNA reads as TGCAGTGCTAGTAGGACTAGCGGGAGATCTTATCCGGCGGACACCGGGGAGCTGTTTTTT. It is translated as CSASRTSGRSYPADTGELFF.

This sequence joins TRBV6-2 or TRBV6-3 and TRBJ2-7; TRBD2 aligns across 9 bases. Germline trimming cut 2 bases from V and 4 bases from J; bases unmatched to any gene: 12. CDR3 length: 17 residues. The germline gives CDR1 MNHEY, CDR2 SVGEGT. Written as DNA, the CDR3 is TGTGCCAGCAGTTACCGGGGGCTAGCGGGAAAGGTGTACGAGCAGTACTTC. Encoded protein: CASSYRGLAGKVYEQYF.

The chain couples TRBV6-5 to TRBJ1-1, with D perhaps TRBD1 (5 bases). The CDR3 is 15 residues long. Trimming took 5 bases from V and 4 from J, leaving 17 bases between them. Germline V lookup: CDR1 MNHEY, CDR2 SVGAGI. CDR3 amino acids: CASSPRSGDFTEAFF. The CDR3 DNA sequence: TGTGCCAGCAGTCCCCGGAGTGGGGACTTCACTGAAGCTTTCTTT.

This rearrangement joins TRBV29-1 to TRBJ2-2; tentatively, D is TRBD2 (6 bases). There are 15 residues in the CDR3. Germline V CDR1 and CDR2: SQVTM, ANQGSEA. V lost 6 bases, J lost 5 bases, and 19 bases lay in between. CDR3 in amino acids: CSVMVGGGGTGELFF. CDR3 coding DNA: TGCAGCGTGATGGTGGGAGGTGGTGGTACCGGGGAGCTGTTTTTT.